What follows describes a single T cell receptor (beta chain). Antigen unknown. CDR3 length: 15 amino acids. Trimming cost V 10 bases and J 8 bases; bases outside gene matches: 17. Germline V gene data show CDR1 as MNHNY and CDR2 as SVGAGI (reference sequence). This sample is drawn from a study of cytomegalovirus exposure and HLA in healthy donors. Study-level background: It was reported in a later analysis that the 100 to 150 validation repertoires used the same platform as the approximately 620 first-cohort repertoires. Study-wide results and limits: The listing of 150 to 200 TCR beta chains classed them as cytomegalovirus-associated.

Method: immunoSEQ multiplex PCR; TCRdb's copy keeps in-frame clones and lacks some. The sample lists about 64,000 clones, about 92% occurring once. The rearrangement uses TRBV6-6 and TRBJ1-1; 9 nucleotides agree with TRBD1. The TCR sequence derives from a woman aged 18-30 years in good health and CMV-seronegative. The sample was PBMCs. The chain's CDR3 is CATEVKQGAISEAFF. The CDR3 nucleotides read TGTGCCACCGAAGTAAAACAGGGGGCGATCTCCGAAGCTTTCTTT.